This T cell receptor (beta chain) was retrieved from a study of neoadjuvant nivolumab and ipilimumab in lung cancer (dated by TCRdb to between 2020 and 2021). Regarding the complete study: Nivolumab was administered intravenously at 3 mg/kg on days 1, 15 and 29, and in the combination arm ipilimumab 1 mg/kg was added on day 1 only. The primary endpoint of the trial was the rate of major pathologic response (MPR) in the intention-to-treat population of each study arm. Of the approximately 46 patients with operable NSCLC treated in the trial, about 23 were randomized to nivolumab monotherapy and 21 to nivolumab plus ipilimumab. The study compared TCR repertoires in pretherapy (baseline) peripheral blood with TCR repertoires in tumors resected at surgery after neoadjuvant immune checkpoint blockade. Matched pretherapy and resected tumor pairs were analyzed for seven patients: four treated with nivolumab and three with nivolumab plus ipilimumab.

As to this clone: Its specific antigen is unknown. The record has no base qualities; no much larger clone is one base away.

Here is what the overall study found, with its caveats: A small number of samples was subjected to TCR sequencing. From pretherapy to surgery, tumor T-cell richness and clonality increased in three of three dual-therapy tumors but in only two of four nivolumab-treated tumors. Richness in tumors resected after neoadjuvant therapy showed a positive correlation with pretherapy blood TCR richness (Spearman R ~ 0.82). There was no significant correlation between TCR clonality and pathologic tumor regression, and just a single major-pathologic-response sample was available for the clonality-regression analysis. Greater TCR richness and clonality were observed in resected tumors than in tumor-adjacent uninvolved lung, and increases were observed in more dual-therapy-treated tumors.

CDR1 is given as SEHNR and CDR2 as FQNEAQ, both from the germline V gene (reference sequence). V is reduced by 5 bases and J by 7 bases, leaving a spacing of 17 bases between them. Inclusive of the bounding cysteine and phenylalanine, the CDR3 is 14 residues long. The only DNA kept is the CDR3, 42 bases in frame from the first base. What this sample's time point label stands for: pretherapy, before neoadjuvant immune checkpoint inhibitors. The samples were taken from NEOSTAR, a phase 2 randomized trial in operable NSCLC that tested neoadjuvant nivolumab or nivolumab plus ipilimumab, followed by surgery. Libraries were made using the immunoSEQ multiplex PCR assay. The source study handled its data this way. Richness and clonality were used to summarize the repertoires, and clones that significantly expanded or contracted between pre- and post-therapy samples were identified. In TCRdb, the immuneACCESS table is reduced to in-frame sequences with V and J assigned. These tables do not hold every clone; where another copy was compared, an unresolved V gene accounts for under half, and the others remain unexplained. The DNA was the basis for D and trimming; V, J and clone size are from that table. The sample includes roughly 30,000 clones, with about 85% observed a single time. The ten largest make up about 6.5% of the sample.

Sequenced here: peripheral blood, sampled before neoadjuvant nivolumab, alone or with ipilimumab. This clonotype was sampled from an adult with non-small cell lung cancer. Here the chain combines TRBV7-9 and TRBJ1-2; the D gene remains uncertain. Here the CDR3 is given as CASSPMERAGGYTF. The DNA sequence reads TGTGCCAGCAGCCCCATGGAGAGGGCGGGTGGCTACACCTTC.